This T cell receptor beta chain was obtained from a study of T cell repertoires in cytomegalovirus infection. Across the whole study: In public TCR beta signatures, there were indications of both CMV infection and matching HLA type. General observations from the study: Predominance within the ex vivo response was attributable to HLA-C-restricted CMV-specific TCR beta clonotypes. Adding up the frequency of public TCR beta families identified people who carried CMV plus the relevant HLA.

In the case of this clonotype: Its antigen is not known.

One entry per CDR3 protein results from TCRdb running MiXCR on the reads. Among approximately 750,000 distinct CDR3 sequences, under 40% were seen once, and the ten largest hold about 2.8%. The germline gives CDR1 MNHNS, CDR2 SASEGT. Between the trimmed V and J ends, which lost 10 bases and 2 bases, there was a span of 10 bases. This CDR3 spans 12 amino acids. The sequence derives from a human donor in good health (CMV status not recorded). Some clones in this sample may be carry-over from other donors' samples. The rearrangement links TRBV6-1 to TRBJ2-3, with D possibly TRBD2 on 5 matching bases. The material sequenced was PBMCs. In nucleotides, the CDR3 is TGTGCCACGGTGGACTTCACAGATACGCAGTATTTT. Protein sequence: CATVDFTDTQYF.